Presented here are 21 T cell receptor beta chains from one specimen sequenced in a study of cytomegalovirus exposure and HLA in healthy donors. Researchers ran the PCR with 60 Vbeta and 13 Jbeta primers. Some clones are missing from TCRdb's copy, which holds only in-frame ones; the method was immunoSEQ multiplex PCR. The table includes 150,000 to 200,000 clones, roughly 87% detected once. Material for sequencing was PBMCs. These receptors originate from a girl under three years old in good health and CMV-seronegative.

V usage is TRBV6-5 and J usage is TRBJ1-4; 8 bases line up with TRBD1. The CDR3 has 14 residues. V dropped 6 bases and J dropped 6; count of bases not matched to a gene: 6. Germline V gene sequence: CDR1 MNHEY, CDR2 SVGAGI. CDR3 loop: CASSEDRVDEKLFF. The DNA of the CDR3 is TGTGCCAGCAGCGAGGACAGGGTAGATGAAAAACTGTTTTTT.

The chain recombines TRBV5-1 with TRBJ2-1; unclear D gene. Trimming shortened V by 4 bases and J by 0 bases, and 20 bases separated the two germline ends. The CDR3 is 18 residues long. Germline V gene sequence: CDR1 SGHRS, CDR2 YFSETQ. The CDR3: CASSIESGISSSYNEQFF. As DNA, the CDR3 is TGCGCCAGCAGCATCGAGTCAGGAATAAGTAGCTCCTACAATGAGCAGTTCTTC.

The V call is TRBV5-8, the J call TRBJ1-2; maybe TRBD1 (5 bases). V lost 4 bases and J 4 bases, leaving 14 bases between the germline ends. Germline V CDR1 and CDR2: SGHTS, YDEGEE. The CDR3 spans 14 residues. This CDR3 is CASSQGARGYGYTF. DNA for the CDR3: TGTGCCAGCAGCCAGGGCGCGCGAGGCTATGGCTACACCTTC.

The sample holds a few counts of this clone. The rearrangement joins TRBV19 to TRBJ2-1; D possibly corresponds to TRBD2 (5 bases). V lost 3 bases and J lost 1, with 10 bases in between. This CDR3 comprises 15 residues. Germline values: CDR1 LNHDA, CDR2 SQIVND (reference sequence). The CDR3 reads CASSIGVSSYNEQFF. The CDR3 bases are TGTGCCAGTAGTATCGGGGTATCATCCTACAATGAGCAGTTCTTC.

The V and J genes are TRBV7-8 and TRBJ1-5; TRBD1 aligns across 9 bases. With 1 base clipped from V and 5 bases from J, the junction kept 3 bases outside the gene matches. The CDR3 totals 15 residues. Per the germline V gene, CDR1 is SGHVS and CDR2 is FQNEAQ. In nucleotides, the CDR3 is TGTGCCAGCAGCTTAGGGACAGGGGTCGATCAGCCCCAGCATTTT. Amino acids: CASSLGTGVDQPQHF. Based on the CDR3 plus reference TRBV7-8 and TRBJ1-5, the full variable domain is GAGVSQSPRYKVAKRGQDVALRCDPISGHVSLFWYQQALGQGPEFLTYFQNEAQLDKSGLPSDRFFAERPEGSVSTLKIQRTQQEDSAVYLCASSLGTGVDQPQHFGDGTRLSIL.

This sequence joins TRBV7-2 and TRBJ2-1, with 12 bases fitting TRBD2. J was trimmed by 0 bases and V by 0 bases; bases with no gene match: 12. Looked up from germline, CDR1 is SGHTA and CDR2 is FQGNSA. The CDR3 covers 21 residues. As DNA, the CDR3 is TGTGCCAGCAGCTTAGCCCTTAGAGGACTAGCGGGACCTAGCTCCTACAATGAGCAGTTCTTC. Translated: CASSLALRGLAGPSSYNEQFF.

The genes are TRBV6-5 and TRBJ1-2; 7 positions match TRBD1. Germline-derived CDR1 and CDR2 are MNHEY and SVGAGI. This CDR3 is 13 amino acids long. V gave up 5 bases and J gave up 3 bases; unmatched junction bases: 3. The CDR3 DNA is TGTGCCAGCAGTGAAGGGGGCGACTATGGCTACACCTTC. Translating it yields CASSEGGDYGYTF.

The V call is TRBV19, the J call TRBJ1-1; D gene uncertain. The germline V gene has CDR1 LNHDA and CDR2 SQIVND (reference sequence). Trimming removed 4 bases at V and 4 bases at J, with 13 bases between. The CDR3 has 14 residues. CDR3 nucleotides: TGTGCCAGTAGTAGGTCAGATTTTCGCACTGAAGCTTTCTTT. As protein: CASSRSDFRTEAFF. Looking up the rest from reference TRBV19 and TRBJ1-1 gives the full variable domain: DGGITQSPKYLFRKEGQNVTLSCEQNLNHDAMYWYRQDPGQGLRLIYYSQIVNDFQKGDIAEGYSVSREKKESFPLTVTSAQKNPTAFYLCASSRSDFRTEAFFGQGTRLTVV.

This clone was counted a single time. This sequence joins TRBV2 and TRBJ2-5, with D possibly being TRBD2 (5 bases). The CDR3 consists of 14 residues. Germline assignment: CDR1 SNHLY and CDR2 FYNNEI. The V end lost 5 bases, the J end lost 2 bases, and 12 bases lay between the germline ends. The CDR3 loop reads CASSPRSGQETQYF. DNA for the CDR3: TGTGCCAGCAGTCCGAGGTCGGGGCAAGAGACCCAGTACTTC.

Only a few counts were recorded for this clone. The chain combines TRBV7-8 with TRBJ2-2; 14 bases match TRBD2. Germline V lookup: CDR1 SGHVS, CDR2 FQNEAQ. The CDR3 is 17 amino acids. V was clipped by 4 bases and J by 5 bases; unmatched bases: 6. The CDR3 loop is CASSWGLAGEVTGELFF. The CDR3 region has the DNA TGTGCCAGCAGCTGGGGACTAGCGGGAGAAGTGACCGGGGAGCTGTTTTTT.

The chain carries TRBV9 and TRBJ1-1; maybe TRBD1 (5 bases). Trimming removed 4 bases at V and 9 bases at J, with 16 bases between. Germline V gene lookup returns CDR1 SGDLS and CDR2 YYNGEE. The CDR3 runs to 13 residues. CDR3 region: CASSPRGDAQAFF. CDR3 DNA: TGTGCCAGCAGCCCCCGGGGGGACGCGCAAGCTTTCTTT.

The V and J genes are TRBV5-1 and TRBJ2-5, with D possibly TRBD1 on 5 matching bases. The tail of the sequence fits TRBJ2-7 better, so the J call may be wrong. This CDR3 spans 16 amino acids. CDR1 SGHRS and CDR2 YFSETQ come from the germline V gene. The CDR3 here is CASSFSSRENTYEQYF. The CDR3 DNA follows: TGCGCCAGCAGCTTTAGTTCCAGGGAAAATACCTACGAGCAGTACTTC.

The V call is TRBV19, the J call TRBJ1-6; D remains unclear. V was clipped by 5 bases and J by 3 bases, with 14 bases between them. This CDR3 region has 16 residues. Germline V gene lookup returns CDR1 LNHDA and CDR2 SQIVND (reference sequence). CDR3 amino acids: CASSSKDTIYNSPLHF. DNA of the CDR3: TGTGCCAGTAGTTCAAAAGACACCATCTATAATTCACCCCTCCACTTT.

The chain uses TRBV4-2 and TRBJ2-1, with TRBD2 matching over 9 bases. The J segment lost 6 bases and the V segment lost 1 base, leaving 16 bases of the junction unmatched. The CDR3 loop spans 19 amino acids. Germline CDR1 is LGHNA and CDR2 is YNFKEQ. The CDR3 bases are TGTGCCAGCAGCCAAGGGCCAGCGGGGGGCCTAGGGGATCCCAATGAGCAGTTCTTC. It is translated as CASSQGPAGGLGDPNEQFF.

The J gene is TRBJ2-7, the V gene TRBV11-2, with TRBD2 identical over 12 bases. The CDR3 is 16 residues long. V shed 4 bases, J shed 2 bases, and the junction held 6 bases outside the gene matches. From germline, CDR1 is SGHAT and CDR2 FQNNGV. CDR3 nucleotides: TGTGCCAGCAGCTCCCCTACTAGCGGGGGGCCCTACGAGCAGTACTTC. This sequence encodes CASSSPTSGGPYEQYF.

The chain links TRBV19 to TRBJ1-5, with a weak D call TRBD1 (5 bases). CDR3 length: 18 amino acids. Trimming pared 3 bases from V and 0 bases from J, leaving 18 bases between. In germline, CDR1 is LNHDA, CDR2 SQIVND (reference sequence). The CDR3 nucleotides are TGTGCCAGTAGTATCCAGGGCAGAAGGGAATATAGCAATCAGCCCCAGCATTTT. As protein: CASSIQGRREYSNQPQHF.

The chain uses TRBV7-9 and TRBJ2-3; no definite D call. Germline assignment: CDR1 SEHNR and CDR2 FQNEAQ (reference sequence). Trimming pared 4 bases from V and 0 bases from J, leaving 5 bases between. The CDR3 sequence is 13 residues long. The CDR3 DNA is TGTGCCAGCAGCTCCTCTAGCACAGATACGCAGTATTTT. This translates into CASSSSSTDTQYF.

In its sample, this clone was seen once. V gene TRBV11-2 combines with J gene TRBJ1-1, with 8 positions matching TRBD1. Germline CDR1 is SGHAT and CDR2 is FQNNGV. The CDR3 length is 14 residues. With V trimmed by 3 bases and J by 7 bases, 7 bases remained unmatched. The CDR3 DNA sequence: TGTGCCAGCAGCTTCTTTCCGGACAGGGTTGAAGCTTTCTTT. Its translation is CASSFFPDRVEAFF.

The genes are TRBV5-1 and TRBJ1-2; 7 nucleotides agree with TRBD1. The CDR3 contains 13 residues. Looked up from germline, CDR1 is SGHRS and CDR2 is YFSETQ. The J segment lost 7 bases and the V segment lost 2 bases, leaving 5 bases of the junction unmatched. CDR3: CASSLTGESGYTF. The CDR3 DNA follows: TGCGCCAGCAGCTTAACAGGGGAGAGTGGCTACACCTTC.

CDR3 loop: CASSLMTEYNEQFF. For the CDR3, the DNA is TGTGCCAGCAGCTTAATGACAGAATACAATGAGCAGTTCTTC. V is TRBV7-9 and J is TRBJ2-1; possibly TRBD1 for D (5 bases). The CDR3 spans 14 residues. Trimming removed 2 bases from V and 4 bases from J, with 9 bases in between. Germline V gene data show CDR1 as SEHNR and CDR2 as FQNEAQ (reference sequence).

The CDR3 region has the DNA TGTGCCACCAGCAGAGATAGGAGGGGAGACTATGGCTACACCTTC. Translating it yields CATSRDRRGDYGYTF. The chain has TRBV15 and TRBJ1-2; tentative D call: TRBD1 (5 bases). The germline V gene has CDR1 LNHNV and CDR2 YYDKDF (reference sequence). Trimming took off 0 bases at V and 3 bases at J, with 11 bases between the two ends. The CDR3 covers 15 residues.